This T cell receptor (beta chain) was sequenced for a study of cytotoxic CD8 clonotypes in ibrutinib-treated CLL. V dropped 6 bases and J dropped 7; count of bases not matched to a gene: 10. The CDR3 runs 14 residues. CDR1 MDHEN and CDR2 SYDVKM come from the germline V gene. Sequenced by immunoSEQ multiplex PCR; TCRdb stores in-frame clones only, minus some. The sample shows about 76,000 clones, over 80% of them seen only once. The clonotype originates from a human donor with chronic lymphocytic leukemia. The genes are TRBV28 and TRBJ1-2, with 8 bases identical to TRBD1. Source: PBMCs, taken after 24 months of ibrutinib treatment. The CDR3 protein is CASSPRDRLAGYTF. The CDR3 DNA is TGTGCCAGCAGCCCTAGGGACAGGTTGGCTGGCTACACCTTC.